This T cell receptor beta chain is drawn from a study of beta chain features in type 1 diabetes. Whole-study context: There was similarity between patients and healthy donors in age, gender and cell yields. Whole-study results and caveats: Type 1 diabetes patients had moderately but significantly shorter TCRB CDR3s in all four CD4+ subsets. Cells with high TCR expression could be over-represented when cDNA is sequenced.

The authors reverse transcribed all of the isolated RNA, so sequencing captured expressed TCRB transcripts. Profiling relied on immunoSEQ multiplex PCR, and the TCRdb table lists in-frame clones only, not all of them. Of hundreds of thousands of clones in the sample, over 12% were seen once. Every participating donor gave one draw, a heparinised blood sample averaging about 100 mL. Concerning this clone: Antigen specificity is unknown.

Germline CDR1 MDHEN, CDR2 SYDVKM. Trimming removed 6 bases at V and 2 bases at J, with 14 bases between. The CDR3 is made up of 14 amino acids. The sequencing input was naive CD4+ T cells from blood. This clonotype was sampled from a man between 18 and 35 years old with type 1 diabetes. The V and J genes are TRBV28 and TRBJ2-7; unclear D gene. CDR3 coding DNA: TGTGCCAGCAGCCCAAACATGGTGGCCTACGAGCAGTACTTC. Translated: CASSPNMVAYEQYF.